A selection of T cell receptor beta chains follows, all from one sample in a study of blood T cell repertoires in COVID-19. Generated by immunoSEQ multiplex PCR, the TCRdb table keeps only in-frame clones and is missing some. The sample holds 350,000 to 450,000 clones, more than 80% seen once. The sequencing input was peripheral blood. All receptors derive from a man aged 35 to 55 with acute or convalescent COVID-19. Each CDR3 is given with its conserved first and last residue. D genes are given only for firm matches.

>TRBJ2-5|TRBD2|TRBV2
CASSLAGLAGVGYF
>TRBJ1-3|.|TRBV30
CAWSQTAESSGNTIYF
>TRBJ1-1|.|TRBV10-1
CASSDLAAFF
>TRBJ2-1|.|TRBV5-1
CASSPDSSYNEQFF
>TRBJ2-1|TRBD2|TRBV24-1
CATSVGRGYNEQFF
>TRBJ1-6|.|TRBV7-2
CASSLAGANSPLHF
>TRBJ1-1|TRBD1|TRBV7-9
CASSPGQGGTEAFF
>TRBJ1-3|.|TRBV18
CASSRTDRGNTIYF
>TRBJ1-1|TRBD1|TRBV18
CASSPLDRGLTEAFF
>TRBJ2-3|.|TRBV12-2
CASRLPHGLAGAEVNTDTQYF
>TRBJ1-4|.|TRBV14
CASRAQGGGEKLFF
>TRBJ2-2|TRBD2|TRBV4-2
CASSQASGSGTGELFF
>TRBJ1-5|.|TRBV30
CAWSAPFGGTNQPQHF
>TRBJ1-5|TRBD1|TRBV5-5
CASSIGQGNQPQHF
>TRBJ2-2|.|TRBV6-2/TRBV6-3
CASSKQGPITGELFF
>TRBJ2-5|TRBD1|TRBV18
CASSPHRGQETQYF